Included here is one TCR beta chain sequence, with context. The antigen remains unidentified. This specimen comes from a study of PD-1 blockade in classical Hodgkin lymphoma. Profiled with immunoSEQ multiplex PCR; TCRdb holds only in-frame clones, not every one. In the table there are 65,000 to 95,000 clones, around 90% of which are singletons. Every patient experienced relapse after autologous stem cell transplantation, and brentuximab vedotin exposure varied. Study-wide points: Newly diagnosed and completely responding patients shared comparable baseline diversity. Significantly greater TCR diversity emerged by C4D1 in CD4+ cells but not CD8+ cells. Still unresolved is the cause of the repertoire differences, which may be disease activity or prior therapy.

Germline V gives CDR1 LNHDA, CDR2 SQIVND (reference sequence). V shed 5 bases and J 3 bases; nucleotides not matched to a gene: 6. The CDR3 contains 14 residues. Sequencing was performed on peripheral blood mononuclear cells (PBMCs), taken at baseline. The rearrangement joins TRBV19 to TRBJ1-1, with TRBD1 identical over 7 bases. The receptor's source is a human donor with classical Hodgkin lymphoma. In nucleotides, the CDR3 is TGTGCCAGTAGTTTCCGGACAGGCGACACTGAAGCTTTCTTT. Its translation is CASSFRTGDTEAFF. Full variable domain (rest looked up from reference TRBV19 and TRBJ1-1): DGGITQSPKYLFRKEGQNVTLSCEQNLNHDAMYWYRQDPGQGLRLIYYSQIVNDFQKGDIAEGYSVSREKKESFPLTVTSAQKNPTAFYLCASSFRTGDTEAFFGQGTRLTVV.